This TCR beta chain was documented in a study of T cells in Graves' hyperthyroidism and ophthalmopathy. About the research overall: Peripheral blood was acquired at first diagnosis, ahead of any therapy whatsoever. Whole-study findings and limits: The model made its ophthalmopathy prediction, and onset followed a median approximately 7 months later.

The table lists this clonotype with many counts. Its antigen is unknown. The CDR3 contains 14 residues. Trimming pared 6 bases from V and 1 base from J, leaving 15 bases between. The germline V gene has CDR1 GTSNPN and CDR2 SVGIG (reference sequence). Those patients with uncontrolled infection, other autoimmune disease, pregnancy or lactation were excluded. Each diagnosis drew on symptoms, thyroxine, TRAb, thyroid ultrasound and orbital computed tomography findings. RNA transcripts yielded amplified TCR beta CDR3 regions. In the first-round RT-PCR of the TCR CDR3, the HTBI primer set was used. TCRdb itself ran the multiplex PCR reads through MiXCR, one entry per CDR3 protein. The sample has 450,000 to 600,000 distinct CDR3 sequences, roughly 21% seen once.

V gene TRBV30 combines with J gene TRBJ1-1; no firm D call. The origin of this receptor is a man in his forties with Graves' ophthalmopathy. Sequencing was carried out using blood. CDR3 sequence: CACSNAGWNTEAFF. The CDR3 bases are TGTGCCTGCTCTAATGCGGGGTGGAACACTGAAGCTTTCTTT.